The entry below describes one TCR beta chain. Its antigen remains unknown. The PCR contained 60 Vbeta and 13 Jbeta primers. TCRdb's table, derived via immunoSEQ multiplex PCR, lists solely in-frame clones and lacks some. The data contain about 130,000 clones, around 73% of them singletons. The sample originates from a study of cytomegalovirus exposure and HLA in healthy donors. Study information: For the approximately 410 genotyped donors, 65% to 90% fell within the Caucasian-associated ancestry cluster. Study-wide results and limits: Altogether, some 170 TCR beta chains were recorded as cytomegalovirus-associated. The classifier reportedly diagnosed cytomegalovirus status with high sensitivity and specificity.

V was shortened by 5 bases and J by 8 bases, with 13 bases between the two germline ends. The CDR3 totals 13 residues. Germline CDR1 and CDR2: MDHEN and SYDVKM. The sequence came from a female donor in good health and CMV-seronegative. Sequences were obtained from PBMCs. The rearrangement links TRBV28 to TRBJ2-1, with TRBD2 as a possible D gene (5 bases). This CDR3 reads CASSRNLADEQFF. The CDR3 DNA follows: TGTGCCAGCAGTCGGAATCTAGCAGATGAGCAGTTCTTC.